These 32 T cell receptor beta chains were all obtained from the same sample, sequenced in a study of molecular identifiers for immune sequencing clone quantification. In TCRdb, the PCR reads were re-called with MiXCR into one record per CDR3 protein. This table has 55,000 to 75,000 distinct CDR3 sequences, approximately 18% appearing once. Sequenced input: naive CD8+ T cells from blood, with Jurkat cell RNA spiked in. Subset of the sample: FACS-sorted CD8+CD4-CCR7+CD45RA+ naive T cells. The receptors derive from a human donor in good health. Some libraries in this study had Jurkat cell RNA spiked in.

This clonotype was observed many times. The chain joins TRBV9 to TRBJ1-1; D remains ambiguous. Per the germline V gene, CDR1 is SGDLS and CDR2 is YYNGEE. The CDR3 is 13 amino acids. V was pared by 6 bases and J by 0 bases, with 9 bases between. The CDR3 DNA sequence: TGTGCCAGCAAGGAGACGGTGAACACTGAAGCTTTCTTT. Translation: CASKETVNTEAFF.

Comments on this clonotype: Possible read error: a much larger clone is one base away. The V call is TRBV4-3, the J call TRBJ2-1, with 7 nucleotides matching TRBD2. V was clipped by 1 base and J by 4 bases; unmatched bases: 4. The germline gives CDR1 LGHNA, CDR2 YSLEER. CDR3 length: 15 residues. The CDR3 loop is CASSQGASGYNEQFF. The CDR3 region has the DNA TGCGCCAGCAGCCAAGGGGCTAGCGGATACAATGAGCAGTTCTTC.

This clonotype was seen repeatedly, ten times or more. The J gene is TRBJ1-3, the V gene TRBV7-2, with D uncertain. CDR3 length equals 14 residues. V was shortened by 5 bases and J by 1 base, with 9 bases between the two germline ends. Germline CDR1 SGHTA, CDR2 FQGNSA. The CDR3: CASSPTDSGNTIYF. CDR3 DNA sequence: TGTGCCAGCAGCCCCACAGATTCTGGAAACACCATATATTTT.

In its sample, this clonotype was seen a few times. This rearrangement joins TRBV19 to TRBJ2-1, with TRBD2 matching 13 bases. CDR3 size: 18 residues. The trim removed 5 bases at V and 0 bases at J, leaving 7 bases unmatched. Germline V gives CDR1 LNHDA, CDR2 SQIVND (reference sequence). The CDR3 DNA sequence: TGTGCCAGTAGTGCGGGGACTAGCGGGGCGAGCTCCTACAATGAGCAGTTCTTC. Protein product: CASSAGTSGASSYNEQFF.

This clonotype was recorded many times. The chain links TRBV21-1 to TRBJ2-3; TRBD1 is the table's D call, not checked against the DNA. TRBV21-1 counts as a pseudogene. This CDR3 contains 16 residues. The CDR3 DNA sequence: TGTGCCAGCAGCGGACGACAGGGACCCAACACAGATACGCAGTATTTT. Translated: CASSGRQGPNTDTQYF.

This chain uses TRBV29-1 with TRBJ2-7, with D perhaps matching TRBD2 (6 bases). Per germline, CDR1 SQVTM and CDR2 ANQGSEA. This CDR3 spans 11 amino acids. V gave up 3 bases and J gave up 3 bases, with 6 bases separating them. The CDR3 region is CSVEEGYEQYF. The CDR3 nucleotides read TGCAGCGTTGAGGAGGGCTACGAGCAGTACTTC.

Ten or more counts support this clonotype. The chain carries TRBV4-1 and TRBJ1-1; D gene uncertain. The ends were cut back, 1 base at V and 1 base at J, with 7 bases in the middle. Germline lookup yields CDR1 MGHRA and CDR2 YSYEKL. The CDR3 sequence is 14 residues long. In DNA form, the CDR3 reads TGCGCCAGCAGCCAAGGCAGTCAGAACACTGAAGCTTTCTTT. Residues: CASSQGSQNTEAFF.

This clonotype was seen many times. The chain carries TRBV29-1 and TRBJ2-3; 8 positions agree with TRBD2. Trimming removed 3 bases from V and 2 bases from J; junction bases left unmatched: 10. This CDR3 is built from 16 residues. Germline lookup yields CDR1 SQVTM and CDR2 ANQGSEA. The CDR3 DNA reads TGCAGCGTTGAGCCCGACACTAGCGGTAACACAGATACGCAGTATTTT. Protein product: CSVEPDTSGNTDTQYF.

This clonotype was picked up many times. The rearrangement uses TRBV2 and TRBJ1-4; TRBD1 aligns across 8 bases. CDR3 length equals 16 residues. The junction had 10 bases not matched to a gene; V was cut back by 6 bases and J by 4 bases. Per the germline V gene, CDR1 is SNHLY and CDR2 is FYNNEI. CDR3 loop: CASSPTRTGYNEKLFF. As DNA, the CDR3 is TGTGCCAGCAGCCCCACCCGGACAGGGTATAATGAAAAACTGTTTTTT.

The sample holds many counts of this clonotype. The chain links TRBV7-9 to TRBJ2-3; maybe TRBD2 (6 bases). V shed 4 bases and J shed 6 bases, with 20 bases lying between them. Germline values: CDR1 SEHNR, CDR2 FQNEAQ (reference sequence). The CDR3 covers 16 residues. The CDR3: CASSSNRGSIDDTQYF. The CDR3 DNA reads TGTGCCAGCAGCTCCAATCGGGGGAGCATCGACGATACGCAGTATTTT. The full variable domain, completed using reference TRBV7-9 and TRBJ2-3, is DTGVSQNPRHKITKRGQNVTFRCDPISEHNRLYWYRQTLGQGPEFLTYFQNEAQLEKSRLLSDRFSAERPKGSFSTLEIQRTEQGDSAMYLCASSSNRGSIDDTQYFGPGTRLTVL.

This clonotype has ten or more counts. The chain joins TRBV28 to TRBJ1-1, with TRBD1 matching 7 bases. The CDR3 is 15 residues long. Trimming took 7 bases from V and 4 from J; bases not matched to a gene: 12. Germline CDR1 reads MDHEN; CDR2 reads SYDVKM. The CDR3 loop reads CASNFPRTGVTEAFF. The CDR3 DNA sequence: TGTGCCAGCAATTTTCCCCGAACAGGGGTCACTGAAGCTTTCTTT. Based on the CDR3 plus reference TRBV28 and TRBJ1-1, the full variable domain is DVKVTQSSRYLVKRTGEKVFLECVQDMDHENMFWYRQDPGLGLRLIYFSYDVKMKEKGDIPEGYSVSREKKERFSLILESASTNQTSMYLCASNFPRTGVTEAFFGQGTRLTVV.

The chain joins TRBV6-1 to TRBJ2-3; D is perhaps TRBD1 or TRBD2 (5 bases each). Trimming pared 2 bases from V and 5 bases from J, leaving 17 bases between. The CDR3 contains 16 residues. Germline assignment: CDR1 MNHNS and CDR2 SASEGT. CDR3 sequence reads: CASSESWGRVGDTQYF. Written as DNA, the CDR3 is TGTGCCAGCAGTGAAAGTTGGGGACGGGTGGGAGATACGCAGTATTTT.

Concerning this clonotype: A much larger clone differs by one base, so this may be a read error. This chain connects TRBV20-1 to TRBJ2-7, with D perhaps TRBD1 or TRBD2 (5 bases each). This CDR3 spans 16 amino acids. Trimming stripped 0 bases from V and 4 bases from J, with 19 bases between. Germline-derived CDR1 and CDR2 are DFQATT and SNEGSKA (reference sequence). CDR3 in amino acids: CSARDPTSGPLYEQYF. CDR3 nucleotides: TGCAGTGCTAGAGACCCCACCTCGGGGCCTCTATACGAGCAGTACTTC.

This clonotype was counted only a few times. The chain couples TRBV11-3 to TRBJ2-7; TRBD1 matches at 7 bases. The CDR3 extends over 15 amino acids. V lost 1 base to trimming and J lost 1 base; unmatched junction nucleotides: 4. The germline CDR1 and CDR2 sequences are SGHNT and YENEEA. CDR3 residues: CASSLAVDRSYEQYF. The CDR3 nucleotides are TGTGCCAGCAGCTTAGCGGTGGACAGGTCCTACGAGCAGTACTTC.

This clonotype has ten or more counts. This chain uses TRBV13 with TRBJ2-7; the match to TRBD1 covers 7 bases. CDR1 is PRHDT and CDR2 is FYEKMQ in the germline V gene (reference sequence). The CDR3 has 14 amino acids. V trimming: 4 bases; J trimming: 3 bases; junction bases outside the gene matches: 6. Here the CDR3 reads CASSYLSGGYEQYF. In DNA form, the CDR3 reads TGTGCCAGCAGCTACCTTTCAGGGGGCTACGAGCAGTACTTC. Full variable domain (missing parts from reference TRBV13 and TRBJ2-7): AAGVIQSPRHLIKEKRETATLKCYPIPRHDTVYWYQQGPGQDPQFLISFYEKMQSDKGSIPDRFSAQQFSDYHSELNMSSLELGDSALYFCASSYLSGGYEQYFGPGTRLTVT.

V gene TRBV2 combines with J gene TRBJ1-5, with a tentative D call TRBD1 (5 bases). The germline V gene encodes CDR1 SNHLY and CDR2 FYNNEI. V shed 7 bases and J shed 3 bases, with 22 bases lying between them. The CDR3 loop spans 17 amino acids. The CDR3 spells CASKGPRGGGINQPQHF. CDR3 coding DNA: TGTGCCAGCAAGGGGCCCCGGGGAGGTGGAATCAATCAGCCCCAGCATTTT.

In this sample, this clonotype turned up a few times. The chain employs TRBV6-5 and TRBJ2-7; 9 bases match TRBD2. Unmatched junction bases numbered 7, after V lost 4 bases and J lost 6 bases. The CDR3 has 14 residues. The germline V gene has CDR1 MNHEY and CDR2 SVGAGI. The DNA for the CDR3 is TGTGCCAGCAGTTGGTTAGCGGGAGTGGGCGAGCAGTACTTC. Translation gives CASSWLAGVGEQYF.

This clonotype was found a few times. This chain uses TRBV12-3 or TRBV12-4 with TRBJ2-5; D might be TRBD1 (5 bases). The CDR3 contains 13 residues. Trimming took 3 bases from V and 5 from J, leaving 10 bases between them. CDR3 nucleotides: TGTGCCAGCAGTTTTGGGGCGTGGGAGACCCAGTACTTC. Protein sequence: CASSFGAWETQYF.

For this clonotype: The missing conserved phenylalanine or tryptophan at the end of this CDR3 makes a read error likely. The chain combines TRBV3-1 with TRBJ2-4, with TRBD2 identical over 9 bases. The CDR3 has 18 residues. V lost 4 bases and J lost 1; bases outside the gene matches: 11. The germline V gene encodes CDR1 LGHDT and CDR2 YNNKEL (reference sequence). Written as DNA, the CDR3 is TGTGCCAGCAGCCTAGATTTAGCCGGACTAGCGGCCAAAAACATTCAGTACCTC. Protein: CASSLDLAGLAAKNIQYL.

The J gene is TRBJ1-5, the V gene TRBV29-1, with 7 bases fitting TRBD1. With V trimmed by 4 bases and J by 1 base, 1 base remained unmatched. The CDR3 is 13 residues long. Germline V gene lookup returns CDR1 SQVTM and CDR2 ANQGSEA. The CDR3 nucleotides are TGCAGCGTTGGGACAGGCAGCAATCAGCCCCAGCATTTT. Encoded protein: CSVGTGSNQPQHF.

In the case of this clonotype: One base away lies a much larger clone, so this may be a sequencing read error. The V and J genes are TRBV6-2 or TRBV6-3 and TRBJ2-7; D is ambiguous. The CDR3 is made up of 12 amino acids. Germline loops: CDR1 MNHEY, CDR2 SVGEGT. CDR3 DNA: TGTGCCAGCAGTTACGTCCCCTACGGGCAGTACTTC. Protein product: CASSYVPYGQYF.

This clonotype was seen ten or more times. The chain links TRBV7-2 to TRBJ2-1; the D is unclear. This CDR3 region has 14 residues. Germline lookup yields CDR1 SGHTA and CDR2 FQGNSA. Trimming stripped 2 bases from V and 9 bases from J, with 14 bases between. The CDR3 DNA sequence: TGTGCCAGCAGCTTAAGAGTAAAGTTGGTTGAGCAGTTCTTC. Translation gives CASSLRVKLVEQFF.

This clonotype was seen ten or more times. The chain joins TRBV7-2 to TRBJ2-7; no reliable D call. This CDR3 is built from 13 residues. V lost 7 bases and J 2 bases, leaving 12 bases between the germline ends. Per the germline V gene, CDR1 is SGHTA and CDR2 is FQGNSA. The CDR3 reads CASNEDPAYEQYF. The CDR3 nucleotides read TGTGCCAGCAACGAAGACCCTGCCTACGAGCAGTACTTC.

This clonotype has a count of ten or more. The V and J genes are TRBV24-1 and TRBJ2-3; 9 bases fit TRBD1. This CDR3 is 19 amino acids long. The trim removed 3 bases at V and 4 bases at J, leaving 16 bases unmatched. Per the germline V gene, CDR1 is KGHDR and CDR2 is SFDVKD. The CDR3 sequence is CATSDPGTTGGAAPDTQYF. The CDR3 DNA reads as TGTGCCACCAGTGATCCTGGGACCACAGGGGGCGCAGCCCCAGATACGCAGTATTTT.

The V call is TRBV12-3 or TRBV12-4, the J call TRBJ2-7; D possibly corresponds to TRBD1 (6 bases). The V end was cut by 10 bases, the J end by 5 bases, with 18 bases between. This CDR3 is 13 amino acids long. The DNA of the CDR3 is TGTGCCACCGCCGTACAGGGAAGGGACGAGCAGTACTTC. Amino acids: CATAVQGRDEQYF.

This clonotype was recorded at least ten times. The chain recombines TRBV9 with TRBJ1-1, with no clear D. Germline V CDR1 and CDR2: SGDLS, YYNGEE. V was pared by 4 bases and J by 2 bases, with 12 bases between. CDR3 length: 14 residues. The CDR3 here is CASSPLRRNTEAFF. The DNA of the CDR3 is TGTGCCAGCAGCCCATTACGAAGAAACACTGAAGCTTTCTTT.

A remark on this clonotype: Since the CDR3 does not end with the conserved phenylalanine or tryptophan, this likely comes from a read error. The CDR3 loop is CSVDFGNSYDEQFL. In nucleotides, the CDR3 is TGCAGCGTTGACTTCGGAAACTCCTACGATGAGCAGTTCCTC. The gene calls are TRBV29-1 and TRBJ2-1; the D is unclear. From germline, CDR1 is SQVTM and CDR2 ANQGSEA. The CDR3 length is 14 residues.

In its sample, this clonotype was seen a few times. The V and J genes are TRBV7-6 and TRBJ1-2; TRBD1 might be the D (6 bases). This CDR3 is 15 amino acids long. Trimming cost V 0 bases and J 8 bases, with 16 bases left between them. Germline loops: CDR1 SGHVS, CDR2 FNYEAQ. In nucleotides, the CDR3 is TGTGCCAGCAGCTTAGCGGGGGCAGGGGAGCGGGGCTACACCTTC. It codes for CASSLAGAGERGYTF.

This clonotype was observed many times. V gene TRBV28 combines with J gene TRBJ2-3, with TRBD2 matching 7 bases. Germline lookup yields CDR1 MDHEN and CDR2 SYDVKM. V was clipped by 9 bases and J by 0 bases; unmatched bases: 12. This CDR3 is built from 16 residues. CDR3 amino acids: CASTALRGKSTDTQYF. The CDR3 nucleotides read TGTGCCAGTACAGCACTGCGGGGGAAAAGCACAGATACGCAGTATTTT.

This clonotype was recorded at least ten times. V and J are TRBV12-3 or TRBV12-4 and TRBJ2-6, with a tentative D call TRBD1 (6 bases). The V and J ends lost 5 bases and 0 bases respectively, with 8 bases between them. This CDR3 contains 15 residues. In DNA form, the CDR3 reads TGTGCCAGCAGTGTGACAGGCTCTGGGGCCAACGTCCTGACTTTC. As protein: CASSVTGSGANVLTF.

A note on this clonotype: One end of the junction fails to match germline, which may point to a read error. The chain carries TRBV29-1 and TRBJ2-7; perhaps TRBD1 as D (6 bases). There are 15 residues in the CDR3. The germline gives CDR1 SQVTM, CDR2 ANQGSEA. CDR3: CSVEDRGRDSYGQHF. The CDR3 nucleotides are TGCAGCGTTGAAGACAGGGGACGTGACTCCTACGGGCAGCACTTC.

In this sample, this clonotype turned up many times. V usage is TRBV5-1 and J usage is TRBJ2-1; D is possibly TRBD1 or TRBD2 (5 bases each). There are 17 residues in the CDR3. CDR1 and CDR2 from the germline V gene are SGHRS and YFSETQ. V dropped 0 bases and J dropped 5 bases, with 18 bases sitting between them. The CDR3 sequence is CASSLVSVQGVNNEQFF. The CDR3, as DNA: TGCGCCAGCAGCTTGGTTTCCGTGCAGGGAGTCAACAATGAGCAGTTCTTC.